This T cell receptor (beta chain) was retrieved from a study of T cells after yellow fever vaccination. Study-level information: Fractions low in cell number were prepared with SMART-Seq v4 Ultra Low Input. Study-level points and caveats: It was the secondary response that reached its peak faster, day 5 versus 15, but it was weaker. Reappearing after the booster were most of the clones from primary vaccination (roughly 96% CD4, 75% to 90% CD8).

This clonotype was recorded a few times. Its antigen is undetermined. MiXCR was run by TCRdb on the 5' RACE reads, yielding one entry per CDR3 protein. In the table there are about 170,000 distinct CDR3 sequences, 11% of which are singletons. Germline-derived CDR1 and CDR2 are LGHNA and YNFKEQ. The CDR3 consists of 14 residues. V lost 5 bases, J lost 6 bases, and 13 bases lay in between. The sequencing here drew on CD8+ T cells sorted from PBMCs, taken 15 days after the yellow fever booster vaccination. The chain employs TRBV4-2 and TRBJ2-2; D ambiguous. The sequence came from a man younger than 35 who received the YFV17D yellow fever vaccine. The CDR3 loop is CASSDESGSGELFF. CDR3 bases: TGTGCCAGCAGCGACGAATCCGGGTCCGGGGAGCTGTTTTTT.